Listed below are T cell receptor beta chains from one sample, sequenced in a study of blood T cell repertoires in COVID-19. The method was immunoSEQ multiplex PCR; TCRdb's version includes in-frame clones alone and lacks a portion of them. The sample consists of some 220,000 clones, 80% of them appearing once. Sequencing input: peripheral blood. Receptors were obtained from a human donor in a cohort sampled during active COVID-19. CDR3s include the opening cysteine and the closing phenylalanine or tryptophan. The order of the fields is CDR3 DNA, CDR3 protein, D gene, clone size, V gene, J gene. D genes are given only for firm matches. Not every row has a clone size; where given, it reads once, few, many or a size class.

TGCAGCGTTGTCGGAGGGAGCTCCTACAATGAGCAGTTCTTC	CSVVGGSSYNEQFF	NA	many	TRBV29-1	TRBJ2-1
TGTGCCAGCCTCGGGGGTTCCTACAATGAGCAGTTCTTC	CASLGGSYNEQFF	NA	NA	TRBV6-5	TRBJ2-1
TGCGCCAGCAGCCAAGATTTCGGCAGGGGGGCCGGGGAGCTGTTTTTT	CASSQDFGRGAGELFF	NA	NA	TRBV4-3	TRBJ2-2
TGCGCCAGCAGCTTGCCAGCGGGAGTGGGGGAGCAGTTCTTC	CASSLPAGVGEQFF	TRBD2	NA	TRBV5-1	TRBJ2-1
TGTGCCAGCAGCTTGGGGCAGAGAGATACGCAGTATTTT	CASSLGQRDTQYF	NA	once	TRBV7-2	TRBJ2-3
TGCGCCAGCAGTGACAGGGGGCCAGGGACTGAAGCTTTCTTT	CASSDRGPGTEAFF	TRBD1	many	TRBV10-1	TRBJ1-1
TGTGCCAGCGGCTTGGGGAGGGTCGGGGAGCTGTTTTTT	CASGLGRVGELFF	TRBD2	NA	TRBV12-3/TRBV12-4	TRBJ2-2
TGTGCCACCAGTGATCCTACAGGGGGTAGGAACACCGGGGAGCTGTTTTTT	CATSDPTGGRNTGELFF	TRBD1	NA	TRBV24-1	TRBJ2-2
TGCAGTGCTAGAGACAGGCCTTTATACCCTTTC	CSARDRPLYPF	NA	NA	TRBV20-1	TRBJ1-2
TGTGCCTGCTCCATCGGGGGGGGGAGGCCCCAGCATTTT	CACSIGGGRPQHF	NA	few	TRBV30	TRBJ1-5
TGTGCCAGCAGCCCAAAGCGCATCATCGCTGCTGGGGCCAACGTCCTGACTTTC	CASSPKRIIAAGANVLTF	NA	NA	TRBV21-1	TRBJ2-6
TGTGCCAGTAGTCCTAGCGGGGGTCACAATGAGCAGTTCTTC	CASSPSGGHNEQFF	TRBD2	few	TRBV19	TRBJ2-1
TGTGCCAGCTCACCCCCTAAGGGGACAGCGAACACCGGGGAGCTGTTTTTT	CASSPPKGTANTGELFF	TRBD1	NA	TRBV18	TRBJ2-2
TGTGCCGCGGGGGGAGACCAAGAGACCCAGTACTTC	CAAGGDQETQYF	TRBD2	few	TRBV10-3	TRBJ2-5
TGTGCCACGGGAGACGAGGCAGCTTTCTTT	CATGDEAAFF	NA	once	TRBV2	TRBJ1-1
TGTGCCAGCAGTTTGCGGACAGGGGGGTACTCCTACAATGAGCAGTTCTTC	CASSLRTGGYSYNEQFF	TRBD1	NA	TRBV27	TRBJ2-1
TGTGCCAGCAGCCAAGCCCAGGGGGCCACTGAAGCTTTCTTT	CASSQAQGATEAFF	TRBD1	once	TRBV3-1/TRBV3-2	TRBJ1-1
TGTGCCAGCTCACCACTAGCAGGGAACAATGAGCAGTTCTTC	CASSPLAGNNEQFF	NA	NA	TRBV18	TRBJ2-1
TGTGCCAGCAGTCCACTAGCGGGAGGATCCGCGTCCTACGAGCAGTACTTC	CASSPLAGGSASYEQYF	TRBD2	NA	TRBV28	TRBJ2-7
TGTGCCAGCAGTGAAGGGTACGGAACCGACATGTACGAGCAGTACTTC	CASSEGYGTDMYEQYF	NA	once	TRBV2	TRBJ2-7
TGTGCCAGCAGCACGGGACTCTGGGGGCAGTACTTC	CASSTGLWGQYF	NA	NA	TRBV28	TRBJ2-7
TGTGCCAGCAGCTTAGAGGTCGAGCAGTACTTC	CASSLEVEQYF	NA	NA	TRBV7-3	TRBJ2-7
TGTGCCAGTAGTAATCGACGGACTAGGGCAACTAATGAAAAACTGTTTTTT	CASSNRRTRATNEKLFF	NA	NA	TRBV19	TRBJ1-4
TGTGCCAGCAGTCGAAATCAGGGTAATAATCAGCCCCAGCATTTT	CASSRNQGNNQPQHF	NA	NA	TRBV28	TRBJ1-5